This T cell receptor (beta chain) is drawn from a study of technical replicates of blood from a few donors. Profiled with immunoSEQ multiplex PCR; TCRdb holds only in-frame clones, not every one. This table has roughly 100,000 clones, around 96% appearing once. About this clone: This same CDR3 is encoded by further DNA sequences in the sample.

The CDR3 contains 14 residues. V was cut by 7 bases and J by 2 bases, with 14 bases left in between. Germline V gives CDR1 MNHEY, CDR2 SVGAGI. The gene calls are TRBV6-5 and TRBJ1-1; D might be TRBD1 (6 bases). This TCR was recovered from a human donor in good health. Sequencing was carried out using T cells isolated from PBMCs. CDR3 bases: TGTGCCAGCACTGCAGGGGTTAGCAACACTGAAGCTTTCTTT. Translated, it gives CASTAGVSNTEAFF.